The sequence of this TCR beta chain was determined in a study of CD8 T cells in ankylosing spondylitis (TCRdb year 2017). With respect to the entire study: T cell receptor beta repertoires were profiled in healthy donors and ankylosing spondylitis patients so that disease-linked TCR variants could be found. The full study cohort comprised some 27 ankylosing spondylitis patients and over a hundred healthy donors. Peripheral blood was sampled, and synovial fluid was additionally collected from ankylosing spondylitis patients. Results and caveats for the whole study, not just this receptor: Some motif variants had previously been reported in the synovial fluid and blood of reactive arthritis patients, which suggests shared mechanisms of disease initiation. Blood from ankylosing spondylitis patients appeared to be characterized by a TCR beta motif made up of eight highly homologous amino acid variants. In peripheral blood, the disease-linked clones were found at relatively low frequencies and had a CD8+ phenotype. Significant enrichment of the disease-linked clones was reported in matched synovial fluid samples from ankylosing spondylitis patients.

Sequenced on an Illumina HiSeq 2500. Quantitative 5'-RACE with molecular barcodes was the method used to prepare the TCR beta libraries. The source study handled its data this way. To identify disease-linked TCR variants, a new computational method was used, one built on a probabilistic model of VDJ rearrangement. In-frame beta chains were kept once TCRdb had trimmed the public reads at Q25 with fastp and called clones with MiXCR. CDR3 protein duplicates are merged, each entry listing the most common genes and DNA. These V and J calls originate from TCRdb's pipeline instead of the authors' own analysis. The sample records 45,000 or so distinct CDR3 sequences, roughly 9.6% of which are singletons. The ten top clones hold 1.3% to 1.5% of the sample. The CDR3 starts with the cysteine, ends with the phenylalanine, and has 18 residues. Left in the record is the CDR3 DNA by itself, 54 bases read in frame from the first base. From V the trimming removes 0 bases and from J it removes 0 bases, while the gene matches leave 8 bases of the junction unaccounted for.

This clonotype was counted a few times. What this receptor recognizes is not known. Qualities for individual bases were not recorded, and no much larger clone is one base off. The chain was built from TRBV23-1 and TRBJ2-3, with TRBD2 matching 8 junction bases. TRBV23-1 is treated as an ORF (open reading frame) with a function not yet certain. The sequence came from a male donor with ankylosing spondylitis or in good health (not recorded which). Sample: blood, either unsorted or a sorted T cell fraction (not recorded which). The CDR3 loop reads CASSQSMQRGPSTDTQYF. In nucleotides, the sequence is TGCGCCAGCAGTCAATCGATGCAGCGGGGGCCCAGCACAGATACGCAGTATTTT.